The entry below describes one T cell receptor (beta chain). The read ends 3 residues shy of where the CDR3 ends; the end is completed using the germline J gene. The record originates from a study of T cells in women clearing cervical HPV infection. CDR3 length: 16 residues. Germline V gene sequence: CDR1 MNHNS, CDR2 SASEGT. Trimming at V came to 3 bases and at J to 2 bases, leaving 2 bases not matched to a gene. The method was immunoSEQ multiplex PCR; TCRdb's version includes in-frame clones alone and lacks a portion of them. The record lists roughly 35,000 clones, of which the ten most abundant hold 1.6%.

Sample: blood buffy coat. V is TRBV6-1 and J is TRBJ2-3; 13 bases match TRBD2. The sequence was collected from a woman aged 18 to 69 with a cervical HPV16 infection that either progressed to CIN3+ or cleared (not recorded which). CDR3 sequence reads: CASSETSGGTTDTQYF. The CDR3 bases that were read are TGTGCCAGCAGTGAGACTAGCGGGGGGACCACAGATACG.